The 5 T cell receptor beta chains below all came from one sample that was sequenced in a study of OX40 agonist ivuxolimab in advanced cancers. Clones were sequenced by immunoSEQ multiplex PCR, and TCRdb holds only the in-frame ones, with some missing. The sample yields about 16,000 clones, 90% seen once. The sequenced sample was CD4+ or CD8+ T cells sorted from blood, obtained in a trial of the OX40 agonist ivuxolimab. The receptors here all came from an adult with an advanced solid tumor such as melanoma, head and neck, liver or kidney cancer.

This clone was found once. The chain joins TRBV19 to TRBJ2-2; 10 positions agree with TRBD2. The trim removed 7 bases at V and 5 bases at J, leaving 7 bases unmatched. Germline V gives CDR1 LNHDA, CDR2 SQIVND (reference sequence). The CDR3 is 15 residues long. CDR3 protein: CASTSIAGGTGELFF. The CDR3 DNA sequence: TGTGCCAGTACCTCGATAGCGGGAGGAACCGGGGAGCTGTTTTTT.

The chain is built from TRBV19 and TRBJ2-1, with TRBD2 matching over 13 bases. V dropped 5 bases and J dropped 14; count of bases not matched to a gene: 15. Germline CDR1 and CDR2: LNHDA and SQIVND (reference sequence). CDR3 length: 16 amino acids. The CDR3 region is CASSLGLAGRSLGEFF. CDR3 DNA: TGTGCCAGTAGTTTGGGACTAGCGGGACGTAGTTTGGGGGAGTTCTTC.

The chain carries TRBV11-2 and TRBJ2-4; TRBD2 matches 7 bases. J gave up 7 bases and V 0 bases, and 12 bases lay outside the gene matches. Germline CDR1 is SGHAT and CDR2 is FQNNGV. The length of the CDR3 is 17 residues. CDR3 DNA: TGTGCCAGCAGCTTAGATCTCGGCGGGAGAGCCAGGAACATTCAGTACTTC. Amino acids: CASSLDLGGRARNIQYF.

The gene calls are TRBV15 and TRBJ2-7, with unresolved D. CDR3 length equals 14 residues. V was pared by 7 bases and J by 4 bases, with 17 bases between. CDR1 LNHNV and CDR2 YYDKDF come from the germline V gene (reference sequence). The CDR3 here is CATTESFGGYEQYF. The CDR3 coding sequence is TGTGCCACCACCGAGAGTTTTGGTGGGTACGAGCAGTACTTC.

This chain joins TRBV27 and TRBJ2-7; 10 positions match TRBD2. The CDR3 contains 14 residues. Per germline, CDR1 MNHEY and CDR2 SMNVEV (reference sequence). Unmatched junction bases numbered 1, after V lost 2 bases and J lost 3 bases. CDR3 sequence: CASSLGLAVYEQYF. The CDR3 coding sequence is TGTGCCAGCAGTTTAGGACTAGCGGTCTACGAGCAGTACTTC.